These T cell receptor beta chains were read from a single sample in a study of shared clonotypes between healthy human individuals. TCRdb's copy holds only in-frame clones and misses some; the assay was immunoSEQ multiplex PCR. In the table there are roughly 2.6 million clones, roughly 92% of which are singletons. Material: naive CD4+ T cells sorted from blood. The receptors were sampled from a man between 18 and 35 years old in good health. Both conserved end residues are part of each CDR3. The D gene is left open where the match is weak. Some rows mark clone size as missing; the rest say once, few, many or name a class of expanded clone.

J: TRBJ1-3
D: -
V: TRBV5-1
size: -
DNA: TGCGCCAGCAGCTTAACAGGGACTGGAAACACCATATATTTT
CDR3: CASSLTGTGNTIYF

J: TRBJ2-7
D: -
V: TRBV29-1
size: -
DNA: TGCAGCGTTGAAATTGCTGTCGGGGGAGGCGAGCAGTACTTC
CDR3: CSVEIAVGGGEQYF

J: TRBJ2-3
D: TRBD1
V: TRBV9
size: -
DNA: TGTGCCAGCAGCGACGGGACAGGGGGCACAGATACGCAGTATTTT
CDR3: CASSDGTGGTDTQYF

J: TRBJ1-5
D: TRBD1
V: TRBV28
size: few
DNA: TGTGCCAGCAGTCGCAACGACAGGGGCAATCAGCCCCAGCATTTT
CDR3: CASSRNDRGNQPQHF

J: TRBJ2-7
D: TRBD2
V: TRBV10-1
size: -
DNA: TGCGCCAGCCCCACACTAGCGGGAGGGCACGAGATCGAAAATCGCGAGCAGTACTTC
CDR3: CASPTLAGGHEIENREQYF

J: TRBJ2-3
D: TRBD2
V: TRBV28
size: -
DNA: TGTGCCAGCAGAGGTTCTAGCGGGGGCGGTTACACAGATACGCAGTATTTT
CDR3: CASRGSSGGGYTDTQYF

J: TRBJ1-1
D: -
V: TRBV7-2
size: -
DNA: TGTGCCAGCAGCTCCCAGGTCCCCCCAGCTTTCTTT
CDR3: CASSSQVPPAFF

J: TRBJ1-6
D: TRBD1
V: TRBV28
size: once
DNA: TGTGCCAGCAGTCGAACAGGGGGGAATTCACCCCTCCACTTT
CDR3: CASSRTGGNSPLHF

J: TRBJ2-7
D: -
V: TRBV5-4
size: -
DNA: TGTGCCAGCAGCCCCGGACTGAGATCCTACGAGCAGTACTTC
CDR3: CASSPGLRSYEQYF

J: TRBJ2-3
D: -
V: TRBV18
size: -
DNA: TGTGCCAGCTCACCATTGTACACTCCTAGCACAGATACGCAGTATTTT
CDR3: CASSPLYTPSTDTQYF

J: TRBJ1-1
D: -
V: TRBV7-2
size: -
DNA: TGTGCCAGCAGCCTCGGACGGATGCGTATGGCTTTCTTT
CDR3: CASSLGRMRMAFF

J: TRBJ2-5
D: -
V: TRBV5-5
size: -
DNA: TGTGCCAGCAGCCTAGGCGTCGCAGAGACCCAGTACTTC
CDR3: CASSLGVAETQYF

J: TRBJ2-1
D: -
V: TRBV7-2
size: -
DNA: TGTGCCAGCAGCCGCCTGTTTGGGGGGCCCCCGAGGTCCTACAATGAGCAGTTCTTC
CDR3: CASSRLFGGPPRSYNEQFF

J: TRBJ1-4
D: -
V: TRBV6-9
size: -
DNA: TGTGCCAGCAGTTCGGGAGCAGAAAAACTGTTTTTT
CDR3: CASSSGAEKLFF

J: TRBJ2-2
D: -
V: TRBV7-3
size: -
DNA: TGTGCCAGCAGCTTAACTGCCTCCCGGGGCCCACCCTATAACACCGGGGAGCTGTTTTTT
CDR3: CASSLTASRGPPYNTGELFF